This entry lists 10 T cell receptor beta chains sequenced from one sample in a study of control samples from healthy donors and cancer patients. TCRdb keeps only in-frame clones here, not all; method: immunoSEQ multiplex PCR. The sample has 95,000 to 150,000 clones, roughly nine tenths seen once. The sequencing sample was made of blood. These receptors were taken from a young woman in good health.

The V gene is TRBV5-4, the J gene TRBJ1-1; D is unresolved. The CDR3 covers 13 residues. Between the trimmed V and J ends, which lost 5 bases and 3 bases, there was a span of 11 bases. Germline values: CDR1 SGHNT, CDR2 YYREEE (reference sequence). The CDR3: CASRFGRDTEAFF. CDR3 bases: TGTGCCAGCAGGTTCGGCAGAGACACTGAAGCTTTCTTT.

This chain uses TRBV30 with TRBJ2-7; 8 bases line up with TRBD2. This CDR3 is 16 amino acids long. The germline CDR1 and CDR2 sequences are GTSNPN and SVGIG (reference sequence). V gave up 1 base and J gave up 2 bases; unmatched junction bases: 10. CDR3 sequence reads: CAWSASGGWPPYEQYF. The CDR3 DNA reads TGTGCCTGGAGTGCCTCGGGGGGGTGGCCCCCCTACGAGCAGTACTTC.

V gene TRBV7-2 combines with J gene TRBJ1-1; 10 nucleotides agree with TRBD1. The length of the CDR3 is 14 residues. Germline trimming cut 5 bases from V and 11 bases from J; bases unmatched to any gene: 11. Per the germline V gene, CDR1 is SGHTA and CDR2 is FQGNSA. CDR3 sequence (DNA): TGTGCCAGCAGCCCCCGGGACAGGGGAATGATGGCTTTCTTT. Amino acids: CASSPRDRGMMAFF. Using reference TRBV7-2 and TRBJ1-1 for the parts outside the CDR3, the full variable domain is GAGVSQSPSNKVTEKGKDVELRCDPISGHTALYWYRQSLGQGLEFLIYFQGNSAPDKSGLPSDRFSAERTGGSVSTLTIQRTQQEDSAVYLCASSPRDRGMMAFFGQGTRLTVV.

The chain combines TRBV19 with TRBJ1-2; weak D call: TRBD1 (6 bases). The CDR3 covers 14 residues. V lost 9 bases, J lost 4 bases, and 18 bases lay in between. The V gene's germline CDR1 is LNHDA and CDR2 SQIVND (reference sequence). The DNA of the CDR3 is TGTGCCAGCGGGGACACAGGGCCCAGCTATGGCTACACCTTC. Translation gives CASGDTGPSYGYTF. Drawing the rest from reference TRBV19 and TRBJ1-2, the complete variable domain is DGGITQSPKYLFRKEGQNVTLSCEQNLNHDAMYWYRQDPGQGLRLIYYSQIVNDFQKGDIAEGYSVSREKKESFPLTVTSAQKNPTAFYLCASGDTGPSYGYTFGSGTRLTVV.

The CDR3, as DNA: TGTGCCAGCAGTTTAACGGGGAACACTGAAGCTTTCTTT. Protein: CASSLTGNTEAFF. This chain joins TRBV6-5 and TRBJ1-1; D unresolved. The CDR3 sequence is 13 residues long. The V gene's germline CDR1 is MNHEY and CDR2 SVGAGI. Trimming removed 4 bases at V and 1 base at J, with 7 bases between.

In DNA form, the CDR3 reads TGCGCCAGCAGCTTGGATTATGAGCAGTTCTTC. This gives the protein CASSLDYEQFF. The genes are TRBV5-1 and TRBJ2-1; D is uncertain. Between the trimmed V and J ends, which lost 0 bases and 8 bases, there was a span of 3 bases. The CDR3 consists of 11 residues. CDR1 is SGHRS, CDR2 YFSETQ, per germline.

The chain couples TRBV6-6 to TRBJ2-7, with 8 nucleotides matching TRBD2. Losses at the gene ends were 4 bases for V and 3 bases for J; bases not matched to a gene: 5. Germline-derived CDR1 and CDR2 are MNHNY and SVGAGI (reference sequence). There are 14 residues in the CDR3. CDR3 loop: CASSLGTSGYEQYF. DNA of the CDR3: TGTGCCAGCAGTTTGGGAACTAGCGGCTACGAGCAGTACTTC.

V is TRBV7-2 and J is TRBJ1-6, with unresolved D. Trimming left V 5 bases short and J 7 bases short, with 6 bases between. The CDR3 runs to 12 residues. Germline-derived CDR1 and CDR2 are SGHTA and FQGNSA. The CDR3 DNA reads TGTGCCAGCAGCCCTACAAATTCACCCCTCCACTTT. Translated: CASSPTNSPLHF. The variable domain in full, completed from reference TRBV7-2 and TRBJ1-6, reads GAGVSQSPSNKVTEKGKDVELRCDPISGHTALYWYRQSLGQGLEFLIYFQGNSAPDKSGLPSDRFSAERTGGSVSTLTIQRTQQEDSAVYLCASSPTNSPLHFGNGTRLTVT.

The chain couples TRBV6-4 to TRBJ2-3; 7 nucleotides match TRBD2. The CDR3 consists of 15 residues. Germline trimming cut 1 base from V and 0 bases from J; bases unmatched to any gene: 1. Germline CDR1 MRHNA, CDR2 SNTAGT. The CDR3 protein is CASSDWGGSTDTQYF. In DNA, the CDR3 is TGTGCCAGCAGTGACTGGGGGGGTAGCACAGATACGCAGTATTTT.

Only one count was recorded for this clone. CDR3 nucleotides: TGTGCCAGCAGCCCCCCGGAGGGGGGCCAGGACGCAGATACGCAGTATTTT. Translated, it gives CASSPPEGGQDADTQYF. The V call is TRBV21-1, the J call TRBJ2-3. TRBV21-1 is a pseudogene. The CDR3 has 17 residues.